Sequencing of this T cell receptor (beta chain) was carried out in a study of cytotoxic CD8 clonotypes in ibrutinib-treated CLL. On the study more broadly: Responses: around 24 partial, 2 complete; after median around 64 months, about 14 stayed remitted, roughly 12 progressed. Study-level results: T-cell clonality at baseline went above that of age-matched healthy donors and rose and fell with circulating CD8+ T-cell counts.

Remarks on this clone: Its antigen remains unidentified.

Sequencing was performed with immunoSEQ multiplex PCR; in TCRdb, only in-frame clones are kept and a portion is missing. The sample lists 60,000 or so clones; less than 75% were seen once. Material: PBMCs, obtained after 12 months of ibrutinib treatment. The clonotype was recovered from a human donor with chronic lymphocytic leukemia.

The chain's CDR3 is CASRGLAGADTQYF. CDR3 DNA sequence: TGTGCCAGCAGGGGACTAGCGGGAGCAGATACGCAGTATTTT. The genes are TRBV28 and TRBJ2-3; TRBD2 agrees at 14 bases. There are 14 residues in the CDR3. The germline V gene encodes CDR1 MDHEN and CDR2 SYDVKM. Trimming at V came to 6 bases and at J to 4 bases, leaving 0 bases not matched to a gene.